This T cell receptor beta chain stems from a study of T cell responses to AZD1222 COVID-19 vaccine. Study-wide points: The donors showed a predominance of white British ancestry and of females, with possible underestimation of clonal diversity.

Clones were read by immunoSEQ multiplex PCR, and TCRdb kept only the in-frame ones, dropping some. This sample has 70,000 to 85,000 clones, with 83% found just once. About this clone: Its antigen is unidentified.

The analysis combined second doses at about 4 or about 12 weeks. Losses at the gene ends were 7 bases for V and 0 bases for J; bases not matched to a gene: 6. Germline CDR1 reads LNHDA; CDR2 reads SQIVND (reference sequence). The CDR3 spans 15 residues. J is TRBJ1-3 and V is TRBV19, with TRBD1 matching over 7 bases. The sequencing here drew on peripheral blood, taken 28 days after the second AZD1222 dose. The sequence came from an adult who received the AZD1222 COVID-19 vaccine. CDR3 nucleotides: TGTGCCAGTACCCCGGGACAGAGCTCTGGAAACACCATATATTTT. Translating it yields CASTPGQSSGNTIYF.